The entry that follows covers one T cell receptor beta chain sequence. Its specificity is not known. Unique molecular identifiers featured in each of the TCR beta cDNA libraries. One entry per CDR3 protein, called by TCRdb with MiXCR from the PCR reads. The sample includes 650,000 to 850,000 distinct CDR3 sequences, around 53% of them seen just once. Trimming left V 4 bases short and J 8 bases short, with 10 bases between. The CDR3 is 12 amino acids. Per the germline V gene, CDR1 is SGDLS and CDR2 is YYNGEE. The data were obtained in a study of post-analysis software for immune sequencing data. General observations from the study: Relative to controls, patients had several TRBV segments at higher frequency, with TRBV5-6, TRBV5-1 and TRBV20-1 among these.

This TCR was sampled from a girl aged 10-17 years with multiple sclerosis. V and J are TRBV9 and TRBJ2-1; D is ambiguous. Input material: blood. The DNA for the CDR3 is TGTGCCAGCAGCCCCCGTGGGTATGAGCAGTTCTTC. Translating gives CASSPRGYEQFF. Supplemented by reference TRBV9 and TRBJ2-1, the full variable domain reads DSGVTQTPKHLITATGQRVTLRCSPRSGDLSVYWYQQSLDQGLQFLIQYYNGEERAKGNILERFSAQQFPDLHSELNLSSLELGDSALYFCASSPRGYEQFFGPGTRLTVL.